The 24 T cell receptor beta chains presented below share a single source sample, sequenced in a study of OX40 agonist ivuxolimab in advanced cancers. Method: immunoSEQ multiplex PCR; TCRdb's copy keeps in-frame clones and lacks some. The sample lists some 15,000 clones; around 80% were seen once. The sample in question was CD4+ or CD8+ T cells sorted from blood, obtained in a trial of the OX40 agonist ivuxolimab. Receptors were obtained from an adult with an advanced solid tumor such as melanoma, head and neck, liver or kidney cancer.

CDR3 sequence: CAWGTSYNEQFF. The CDR3 region has the DNA TGTGCCTGGGGGACTAGCTACAATGAGCAGTTCTTC. The chain couples TRBV30 to TRBJ2-1, with 8 bases that match TRBD2. The germline gives CDR1 GTSNPN, CDR2 SVGIG (reference sequence). CDR3 length: 12 residues. The J segment lost 3 bases and the V segment lost 5 bases, leaving 0 bases of the junction unmatched.

The V gene is TRBV7-8, the J gene TRBJ2-5; D is perhaps TRBD1 or TRBD2 (6 bases each). Trimming left V 8 bases short and J 3 bases short, with 10 bases between. The CDR3 spans 12 residues. Germline CDR1 and CDR2: SGHVS and FQNEAQ. CDR3: CASSGAKETQYF. The CDR3 DNA is TGTGCCAGCTCGGGGGCCAAAGAGACCCAGTACTTC.

V gene TRBV7-9 combines with J gene TRBJ2-7; possible D gene TRBD2, 6 bases. The CDR3 runs to 13 residues. Germline CDR1 reads SEHNR; CDR2 reads FQNEAQ (reference sequence). The V and J ends lost 5 bases and 3 bases respectively, with 11 bases between them. The CDR3 DNA reads TGTGCCAGCAGCCCTAGCGTCAGCTACGAGCAGTACTTC. Translation: CASSPSVSYEQYF.

The chain carries TRBV5-1 and TRBJ2-1; the D is unclear. V was cut by 2 bases and J by 4 bases, with 13 bases left in between. This CDR3 has 15 amino acids. Germline V lookup: CDR1 SGHRS, CDR2 YFSETQ. The CDR3 here is CASSLATNLYNEQFF. DNA of the CDR3: TGCGCCAGCAGCTTAGCCACAAATCTTTACAATGAGCAGTTCTTC.

The chain carries TRBV10-2 and TRBJ2-7; the match to TRBD2 covers 9 bases. The germline CDR1 and CDR2 sequences are WSHSY and SAAADI. CDR3 length: 14 residues. Losses at the gene ends were 3 bases for V and 2 bases for J; bases not matched to a gene: 2. The CDR3 DNA sequence: TGCGCCAGCAGTGAACCTAGCGGGACCTACGAGCAGTACTTC. Its protein is CASSEPSGTYEQYF.

This clone counts as medium-sized. The J gene is TRBJ2-7, the V gene TRBV6-1, with D uncertain. In germline, CDR1 is MNHNS, CDR2 SASEGT. V was clipped by 10 bases and J by 2 bases, with 6 bases between them. The CDR3 covers 10 residues. The CDR3 DNA sequence: TGTGCCACTTGGCCCTACGAGCAGTACTTC. Translation: CATWPYEQYF.

The rearrangement links TRBV2 to TRBJ1-4; TRBD1 aligns across 9 bases. The CDR3 length is 14 residues. Per the germline V gene, CDR1 is SNHLY and CDR2 is FYNNEI. The ends lost 6 bases at V and 8 bases at J; junction bases unmatched: 7. The CDR3 sequence: CASRKTGGDEKLFF. CDR3 DNA: TGTGCCAGCAGGAAGACAGGGGGTGACGAAAAACTGTTTTTT.

The chain links TRBV25-1 to TRBJ1-1; D not resolved. V lost 5 bases to trimming and J lost 8 bases, with 15 bases between them. The CDR3 has 13 amino acids. Germline-derived CDR1 and CDR2 are MGHDK and SYGVNS. The CDR3 coding sequence is TGTGCCAGCAGTCCGCCTTTGACCTCGGAAGCTTTCTTT. Amino acids: CASSPPLTSEAFF. Complete variable domain (other parts from reference TRBV25-1 and TRBJ1-1): EADIYQTPRYLVIGTGKKITLECSQTMGHDKMYWYQQDPGMELHLIHYSYGVNSTEKGDLSSESTVSRIRTEHFPLTLESARPSHTSQYLCASSPPLTSEAFFGQGTRLTVV.

This clone came up a few times. The chain employs TRBV9 and TRBJ1-2, with 10 bases aligning to TRBD1. The CDR3 extends over 14 amino acids. Germline trimming cut 2 bases from V and 3 bases from J; bases unmatched to any gene: 1. CDR1 is SGDLS and CDR2 is YYNGEE in the germline V gene. CDR3 in DNA: TGTGCCAGCAGCGTGACAGGGGGCGACTATGGCTACACCTTC. Protein: CASSVTGGDYGYTF.

The chain couples TRBV4-1 to TRBJ2-3, with a tentative D call TRBD1 (6 bases). The CDR3 consists of 14 residues. CDR1 is MGHRA and CDR2 is YSYEKL in the germline V gene. Trimming shortened V by 2 bases and J by 8 bases, and 14 bases separated the two germline ends. The CDR3 here is CASSQIRTAFTQYF. The DNA for the CDR3 is TGCGCCAGCAGCCAAATCCGGACAGCCTTTACGCAGTATTTT.

The chain joins TRBV10-1 to TRBJ2-2; D is unclear. The CDR3 is 13 residues long. The germline CDR1 and CDR2 sequences are WNHNN and SYGVQD (reference sequence). Trimming left V 3 bases short and J 1 base short, with 3 bases between. The CDR3 coding sequence is TGCGCCAGCAGTGACGGGAACACCGGGGAGCTGTTTTTT. This gives the protein CASSDGNTGELFF.

The CDR3 spells CASSLGRDGYQETQYF. CDR3 nucleotide sequence: TGTGCCAGCAGCTTAGGCCGGGACGGATATCAAGAGACCCAGTACTTC. The V gene is TRBV7-2, the J gene TRBJ2-5; D tentatively fits TRBD1 or TRBD2 (5 bases each). Per the germline V gene, CDR1 is SGHTA and CDR2 is FQGNSA. The CDR3 has 16 residues. The V end lost 1 base, the J end lost 2 bases, and 14 bases lay between the germline ends.

CDR3 nucleotides: TGTGCCAGCAGTTATGGGACTAGCGGGGGGGCGGGGGAGACCCAGTACTTC. It encodes CASSYGTSGGAGETQYF. The rearrangement joins TRBV27 to TRBJ2-5; the match to TRBD2 covers 16 bases. Per germline, CDR1 MNHEY and CDR2 SMNVEV (reference sequence). V was clipped by 4 bases and J by 5 bases; unmatched bases: 7. This CDR3 region has 17 residues.

The rearrangement uses TRBV7-3 and TRBJ2-7; D could derive from TRBD1 or TRBD2 (5 bases each). Trimming shortened V by 3 bases and J by 2 bases, and 8 bases separated the two germline ends. This CDR3 comprises 13 residues. Germline CDR1 and CDR2: SGHTA and FQGTGA. CDR3 bases: TGTGCCAGCAGCTTTGGGGGTACCTACGAGCAGTACTTC. This encodes CASSFGGTYEQYF.

The chain joins TRBV5-5 to TRBJ2-5; weak D call: TRBD1 (6 bases). Trimming took 1 base from V and 5 from J, leaving 12 bases between them. The CDR3 runs to 14 residues. Germline CDR1 reads SGHKS; CDR2 reads YYEKEE (reference sequence). The CDR3 DNA reads TGTGCCAGCAGCTTGCCCACAGGGCGGGAGACCCAGTACTTC. Its protein product is CASSLPTGRETQYF.

The chain is built from TRBV9 and TRBJ2-1, with TRBD2 matching 11 bases. V lost 2 bases, J lost 12 bases, and 16 bases stayed unmatched. CDR3 length equals 17 residues. Germline lookup yields CDR1 SGDLS and CDR2 YYNGEE. The DNA of the CDR3 is TGTGCCAGCAGCGTCACCGGGACTAGCGGAGGGGGGCCGGGGCAGTTCTTC. It codes for CASSVTGTSGGGPGQFF.

The V gene is TRBV7-6, the J gene TRBJ2-5; maybe TRBD2 (5 bases). Between the trimmed V and J ends, which lost 0 bases and 7 bases, there was a span of 15 bases. The V gene's germline CDR1 is SGHVS and CDR2 FNYEAQ. The CDR3 loop spans 15 amino acids. CDR3 protein: CASSLAQARAGTQYF. The CDR3 bases are TGTGCCAGCAGCTTAGCTCAGGCTCGGGCGGGGACCCAGTACTTC.

By sample share, this clone is medium-sized. The chain combines TRBV7-2 with TRBJ1-5, with D unclear. The V and J ends lost 7 bases and 4 bases respectively, with 14 bases between them. Looked up from germline, CDR1 is SGHTA and CDR2 is FQGNSA. This CDR3 spans 14 amino acids. CDR3 loop: CASIGFWSNQPQHF. CDR3 bases: TGTGCCAGCATAGGGTTTTGGAGTAATCAGCCCCAGCATTTT.

Details on this clone: This same CDR3 is encoded by further DNA sequences in the sample. The chain is built from TRBV7-9 and TRBJ2-7, with a tentative D call TRBD2 (6 bases). Looked up from germline, CDR1 is SEHNR and CDR2 is FQNEAQ (reference sequence). The CDR3 contains 13 residues. With 3 bases removed from V and 3 bases from J, the gap between germline ends came to 9 bases. The CDR3 region is CASSFSGDYEQYF. The CDR3 coding sequence is TGTGCCAGCAGCTTTAGCGGAGACTACGAGCAGTACTTC.

The V and J genes are TRBV7-2 and TRBJ2-5, with TRBD2 identical over 12 bases. The J call is in doubt because the DNA end fits TRBJ2-7 better. The CDR3 runs to 18 residues. Germline V gene data show CDR1 as SGHTA and CDR2 as FQGNSA. The CDR3 sequence is CASSLGLAGAPDPYEQYF. The CDR3 DNA follows: TGTGCCAGCAGCTTAGGACTAGCGGGGGCCCCAGATCCCTACGAGCAGTACTTC.

The chain has TRBV5-1 and TRBJ1-6; 10 bases agree with TRBD1. J lost 14 bases, V lost 4 bases, and 12 bases had no gene match. The germline CDR1 and CDR2 sequences are SGHRS and YFSETQ. There are 15 residues in the CDR3. The CDR3 region has the DNA TGCGCCAGCAGCCGTTGGACAGGGGGAGAGGAAACCCTCCACTTT. Translation gives CASSRWTGGEETLHF.

With regard to this clone: Other DNA sequences from this sample encode an identical CDR3 as well. V is TRBV5-5 and J is TRBJ2-7, with TRBD1 matching over 8 bases. Germline-derived CDR1 and CDR2 are SGHKS and YYEKEE (reference sequence). The V segment lost 2 bases and the J segment 2 bases; nucleotides outside the gene matches: 0. The CDR3 has 13 amino acids. CDR3 sequence: CASSLQGAYEQYF. The CDR3 coding sequence is TGTGCCAGCAGCTTACAGGGGGCCTACGAGCAGTACTTC.

The chain employs TRBV9 and TRBJ1-1, with D hard to call. The CDR3 contains 15 residues. Germline assignment: CDR1 SGDLS and CDR2 YYNGEE. Trimming left V 7 bases short and J 0 bases short, with 16 bases between. The CDR3 coding sequence is TGTGCCAGCGGAGAACATTCTCGCATGAACACTGAAGCTTTCTTT. Translating gives CASGEHSRMNTEAFF.

The chain uses TRBV27 and TRBJ2-7, with 8 bases fitting TRBD2. J was trimmed by 3 bases and V by 3 bases; bases with no gene match: 7. The germline CDR1 and CDR2 sequences are MNHEY and SMNVEV (reference sequence). The CDR3 has 15 amino acids. Here the CDR3 reads CASSFTAGVGYEQYF. The CDR3 nucleotides are TGTGCCAGCAGTTTCACAGCGGGAGTCGGCTACGAGCAGTACTTC.